Listed here are 11 T cell receptor beta chains from one sample, sequenced in a study of human T cells and chemical hapten exposure. A single record per CDR3 protein comes from TCRdb applying MiXCR to the RACE reads. The table includes approximately 34,000 distinct CDR3 sequences, over 5.5% detected once. Time point: patch test 1, 2 weeks after DPC sensitization. Regarding treatment: therapeutic diphenylcyclopropenone sensitization with weekly scalp DPC. It was unfractionated whole blood from which total RNA was extracted. The source material was whole blood, sampled in connection with sensitization to the hapten diphenylcyclopropenone (DPC). These TCRs come from a woman aged 25-40 years with alopecia areata. Some clones in this sample may be carry-over from other donors' samples.

This clonotype appeared many times. This chain connects TRBV12-3 or TRBV12-4 to TRBJ1-1; no firm D call. The CDR3 extends over 14 amino acids. The V gene lost 3 bases and the J gene lost 0 bases, with 8 bases spanning the gap. The CDR3 DNA is TGTGCCAGCAGTTTGTGGGTGATGAACACTGAAGCTTTCTTT. Protein sequence: CASSLWVMNTEAFF.

The table lists this clonotype with many counts. The chain carries TRBV4-2 and TRBJ2-2; D is undetermined. Trimming stripped 2 bases from V and 5 bases from J, with 9 bases between. This CDR3 contains 14 residues. The germline V gene has CDR1 LGHNA and CDR2 YNFKEQ. The CDR3 loop is CASSQLFETGELFF. In DNA, the CDR3 is TGTGCCAGCAGCCAACTTTTTGAAACCGGGGAGCTGTTTTTT.

This clonotype was counted a few times. This chain uses TRBV3-1 with TRBJ2-3; 11 bases map to TRBD2. The V gene's germline CDR1 is LGHDT and CDR2 YNNKEL (reference sequence). This CDR3 has 17 residues. Trimming cost V 4 bases and J 2 bases; bases outside gene matches: 8. DNA for the CDR3: TGTGCCAGCAGCCTGTTGACTAGCGGGGCCTACACAGATACGCAGTATTTT. Its protein is CASSLLTSGAYTDTQYF.

This rearrangement joins TRBV11-2 to TRBJ1-3; D call uncertain. Trimming pared 5 bases from V and 0 bases from J, leaving 14 bases between. The germline gives CDR1 SGHAT, CDR2 FQNNGV. This CDR3 comprises 16 residues. The CDR3 DNA reads as TGTGCCAGCAGCCATCCACCTTACGACTCTGGAAACACCATATATTTT. It translates to CASSHPPYDSGNTIYF.

This clonotype was recorded at least ten times. The chain recombines TRBV20-1 with TRBJ2-1, with TRBD2 as a possible D gene (7 bases). The V end lost 3 bases, the J end lost 5 bases, and 23 bases lay between the germline ends. The CDR3 loop spans 17 amino acids. Germline assignment: CDR1 DFQATT and CDR2 SNEGSKA (reference sequence). CDR3 sequence: CSARSFATGGLDNEQFF. The CDR3 DNA follows: TGCAGTGCTAGGTCTTTCGCGACGGGGGGCCTGGACAATGAGCAGTTCTTC.

This chain joins TRBV12-3 or TRBV12-4 and TRBJ2-2; weak D call: TRBD1 (6 bases). The CDR3 is 14 residues long. The V end was cut by 8 bases, the J end by 4 bases, with 14 bases between. This CDR3 reads CASENQGSTGELFF. The CDR3 nucleotides read TGTGCCAGCGAAAACCAGGGGTCCACCGGGGAGCTGTTTTTT.

This clonotype was detected ten times or more. The J gene is TRBJ2-7, the V gene TRBV5-1; maybe TRBD2 (6 bases). Germline V lookup: CDR1 SGHRS, CDR2 YFSETQ. The V end lost 3 bases, the J end lost 0 bases, and 7 bases lay between the germline ends. The length of the CDR3 is 13 residues. This CDR3 reads CASSSDYSYEQYF. The CDR3 DNA reads as TGCGCCAGCAGCTCGGACTACTCCTACGAGCAGTACTTC.

This clonotype occurred a few times. V gene TRBV28 combines with J gene TRBJ2-5, with a possible D match to TRBD1 (5 bases). Looked up from germline, CDR1 is MDHEN and CDR2 is SYDVKM. Trimming took off 3 bases at V and 7 bases at J, with 12 bases between the two ends. This CDR3 comprises 13 residues. The CDR3 loop is CASSLQGPGTQYF. CDR3 nucleotides: TGTGCCAGCAGTTTGCAGGGCCCGGGGACCCAGTACTTC.

The V gene is TRBV27, the J gene TRBJ2-7, with D uncertain. Per germline, CDR1 MNHEY and CDR2 SMNVEV (reference sequence). The V and J ends lost 6 bases and 2 bases respectively, with 11 bases between them. CDR3 length equals 13 residues. CDR3 sequence reads: CASSHRPTYEQYF. The CDR3 DNA reads as TGTGCCAGCAGCCACCGGCCGACCTACGAGCAGTACTTC.

This clonotype showed up just a few times. The genes are TRBV28 and TRBJ2-3; D gene uncertain. The CDR3 covers 16 residues. CDR1 is MDHEN and CDR2 is SYDVKM in the germline V gene. The germline V and J ends were trimmed by 6 bases and 7 bases, with 23 bases remaining between them. CDR3 nucleotide sequence: TGTGCCAGCAGCCCAAAGCCCTCTTCCACACTAAATACGCAGTATTTT. Its protein product is CASSPKPSSTLNTQYF.

This clonotype has just a few counts. V gene TRBV18 combines with J gene TRBJ2-3, with TRBD2 as a possible D gene (7 bases). Germline loops: CDR1 KGHSH, CDR2 LQKENI. The CDR3 is made up of 15 amino acids. V lost 2 bases and J 1 base, leaving 10 bases between the germline ends. In DNA form, the CDR3 reads TGTGCCAGCTCACCAGCGGGGGCCCGCACAGATACGCAGTATTTT. Amino acids: CASSPAGARTDTQYF.